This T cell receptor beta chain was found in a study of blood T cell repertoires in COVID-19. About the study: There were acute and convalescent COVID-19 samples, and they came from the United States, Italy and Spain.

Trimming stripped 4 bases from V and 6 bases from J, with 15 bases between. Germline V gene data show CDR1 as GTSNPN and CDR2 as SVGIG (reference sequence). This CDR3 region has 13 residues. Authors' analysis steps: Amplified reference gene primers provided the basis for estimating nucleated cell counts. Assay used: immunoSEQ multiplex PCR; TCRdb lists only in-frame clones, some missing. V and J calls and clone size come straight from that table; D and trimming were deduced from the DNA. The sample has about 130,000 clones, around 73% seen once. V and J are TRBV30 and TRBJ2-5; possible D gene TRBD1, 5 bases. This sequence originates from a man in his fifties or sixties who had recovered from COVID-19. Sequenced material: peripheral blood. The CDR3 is CAWIKGAGKTQYF. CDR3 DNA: TGTGCCTGGATCAAAGGGGCAGGAAAGACCCAGTACTTC.